Listed below are T cell receptor beta chains from one sample, sequenced in a study of T cell changes during pregnancy in multiple sclerosis. Data came from immunoSEQ multiplex PCR; TCRdb stores just in-frame clones and leaves some out. Of approximately 50,000 clones in the sample, 91% were seen once. Sequenced here: CD8+ T cells from peripheral blood mononuclear cells, sampled after pregnancy. Receptors originate from a female donor with multiple sclerosis, enrolled in a pregnancy study. The conserved cysteine and the conserved F or W are not part of the CDR3 here. Only part of the rows carry a size: once, few, many, or a class if the clone is expanded.

- TRBJ1-2 TRBV28 ASSLGGRGYT
- TRBJ2-1 TRBV27 ASSQPGGGDEQF
- TRBJ2-4 TRBV9 ASSVGDQDIQY
- TRBJ2-1 TRBV7-3 ASSPGTPNEQF
- TRBJ1-2 TRBV6-5 ASSYTDQQGARGYT
- TRBJ1-1 TRBV2 ASRATGGTEAF
- TRBJ2-6 TRBV6-4 ASSDSHSSGANVLT
- TRBJ1-2 TRBV5-4 ASSRGGGYT
- TRBJ1-1 TRBV6-1 ASSGLDTEAF
- TRBJ2-1 TRBV27 ASSSRGSYNEQF
- TRBJ2-5 TRBV11-2 ASSILRGETQY
- TRBJ2-5 TRBV13 ASSLMGPAGLLEGTQY
- TRBJ1-5 TRBV9 ASSGPGQGDVGPQH
few TRBJ1-1 TRBV30 AKTGENTEAF
- TRBJ2-7 TRBV7-8 ASSLYLPGGEQY
- TRBJ2-7 TRBV2 ASSEGLAETYEQY
- TRBJ2-1 TRBV6-4 ASSPAGGKNNEQF
- TRBJ1-5 TRBV19 ASSIDPTAEQQGNQPQH
- TRBJ1-3 TRBV2 ASSVRENTIY
few TRBJ2-7 TRBV2 ASSGTGAYEQY